The clone carrying this T cell receptor (beta chain) was found a few times. Its cognate antigen is unknown. The data are from a study of T-cell memory formation after mild COVID-19. Study findings and constraints: Researchers report contracting CD4+ clones mostly in CM and EM, with CD8+ clones in EMRA. Clones that got smaller from day 15 to 85 had even CD4/CD8, while clones growing later tipped toward CD4+. That cross-reactive memory joined was suggested by some responding clones appearing in pre-infection memory.

Constant-segment primers served in 5'RACE that generated TCR alpha and TCR beta cDNA libraries bearing sample barcodes and UMIs. TCRdb processed the 5' RACE reads anew with MiXCR; each CDR3 protein has one entry. The top ten clones hold roughly a fifth of a sample with a few hundred thousand distinct CDR3 sequences, under 15% of them seen once. The origin of this receptor is a man aged 18-30 years who had mild COVID-19 (a few samples of this study predate the infection). Cell type and time point are not known. Sequenced input: PBMCs or a T cell subset sorted from them (not recorded which).

The CDR3 here is CASSVAGPTDTQYF. The CDR3 nucleotides are TGTGCCAGCAGCGTAGCGGGGCCCACAGATACGCAGTATTTT. V and J are TRBV6-5 and TRBJ2-3; TRBD2 matches at 8 bases. Germline V gene sequence: CDR1 MNHEY, CDR2 SVGAGI. This CDR3 is 14 amino acids long. Trimming at V came to 6 bases and at J to 2 bases, leaving 4 bases not matched to a gene.